This entry concerns a single T cell receptor beta chain. Its antigen is undetermined. This record belongs to a study of cytomegalovirus exposure and HLA in healthy donors. Study-wide context: An early data release held around 80 million unique TCRs from HLA-typed donors.

Germline values: CDR1 SEHNR, CDR2 FQNEAQ (reference sequence). The CDR3 extends over 15 amino acids. With 6 bases clipped from V and 1 base from J, the junction kept 4 bases outside the gene matches. The PCR was carried out with 60 Vbeta primers and 13 Jbeta primers. Here immunoSEQ multiplex PCR was the method, and the copy in TCRdb shows in-frame clones only, minus some. In the table there are 150,000 to 200,000 clones, over 75% of which are singletons. Notes on the study in general: With later analysis, a missense DCLRE1C variant became linked to TCR beta V- and J-gene trimming. Upon later analysis, TCR association rates were observed to vary by HLA locus, being highest for DRB1 and lowest for HLA-C. Most TCR sequences were rare, but some public TCRs occurred in many donors.

Material: PBMCs. This chain links TRBV7-9 with TRBJ1-3, with 9 bases aligning to TRBD1. This sequence originates from a girl in the first two years of life in good health and CMV-seronegative. CDR3: CASRKGTGSGNTIYF. The CDR3, as DNA: TGTGCCAGCAGAAAAGGGACAGGGTCTGGAAACACCATATATTTT.